One and the same sample provided the 23 T cell receptor beta chains below, sequenced in a study of cytomegalovirus exposure and HLA in healthy donors. Primers included in the PCR were 60 Vbeta and 13 Jbeta primers. TCRdb keeps only in-frame clones here, not all; method: immunoSEQ multiplex PCR. This sample contains tens of thousands of clones. The specimen was PBMCs. These receptors all stem from a woman aged 55-70 years in good health and CMV-seropositive.

The V call is TRBV11-2, the J call TRBJ1-3; D not certain. Trimming stripped 8 bases from V and 0 bases from J, with 5 bases between. CDR1 is SGHAT and CDR2 is FQNNGV in the germline V gene. This CDR3 contains 12 residues. For the CDR3, the DNA is TGTGCCAGCGGCCACTCTGGAAACACCATATATTTT. Protein product: CASGHSGNTIYF.

This CDR3 is CASSQDWSTGGSEKLFF. The CDR3 DNA is TGCGCCAGCAGCCAAGATTGGTCGACAGGGGGAAGTGAAAAACTGTTTTTT. The chain employs TRBV4-1 and TRBJ1-4; TRBD1 matches 9 bases. CDR1 MGHRA and CDR2 YSYEKL come from the germline V gene. The CDR3 contains 17 residues. V dropped 0 bases and J dropped 7; count of bases not matched to a gene: 9.

The chain combines TRBV10-3 with TRBJ1-1, with 10 bases aligning to TRBD1. The CDR3 is 12 amino acids. Germline V lookup: CDR1 ENHRY, CDR2 SYGVKD. V was clipped by 11 bases and J by 11 bases; unmatched bases: 11. CDR3 in amino acids: CADQGDRGRAFF. For the CDR3, the DNA is TGTGCCGACCAGGGGGACAGGGGACGGGCTTTCTTT.

The rearrangement joins TRBV28 to TRBJ1-5; the match to TRBD1 covers 10 bases. Per germline, CDR1 MDHEN and CDR2 SYDVKM. CDR3 size: 14 residues. With 5 bases clipped from V and 10 bases from J, the junction kept 8 bases outside the gene matches. CDR3 coding DNA: TGTGCCAGCAGTCTGACAGGGGGCCGAGGTCCCCAGCATTTT. Its protein product is CASSLTGGRGPQHF.

The chain links TRBV6-5 to TRBJ1-5; 10 bases are shared with TRBD1. The trim removed 6 bases at V and 6 bases at J, leaving 2 bases unmatched. This CDR3 is built from 13 residues. CDR1 MNHEY and CDR2 SVGAGI come from the germline V gene. CDR3 coding DNA: TGTGCCAGCAGGGGACAGGGGAGTCAGCCCCAGCATTTT. It translates to CASRGQGSQPQHF.

The chain employs TRBV7-6 and TRBJ1-5; a possible D gene is TRBD1 (6 bases). V was trimmed by 6 bases and J by 13 bases, leaving 16 bases between them. The CDR3 totals 12 residues. The germline V gene encodes CDR1 SGHVS and CDR2 FNYEAQ. As DNA, the CDR3 is TGTGCCAGCAGGCCCCTGCAGGGGCCTCAGCATTTT. It yields the protein CASRPLQGPQHF.

The chain uses TRBV4-1 and TRBJ1-6; D is perhaps TRBD1 (6 bases). The germline V and J ends were trimmed by 1 base and 0 bases, with 7 bases remaining between them. The CDR3 is made up of 16 amino acids. Per germline, CDR1 MGHRA and CDR2 YSYEKL. The DNA of the CDR3 is TGCGCCAGCAGCCAAGCGGACAGCTCCTATAATTCACCCCTCCACTTT. Translating it yields CASSQADSSYNSPLHF.

V is TRBV18 and J is TRBJ1-6; a possible D gene is TRBD1 (6 bases). V lost 6 bases, J lost 8 bases, and 17 bases lay in between. Germline-derived CDR1 and CDR2 are KGHSH and LQKENI. The CDR3 consists of 15 residues. The CDR3 region is CASSLIQGQDSPLHF. The CDR3 nucleotides are TGTGCCAGCTCGCTAATACAGGGTCAGGATTCACCCCTCCACTTT.

This chain uses TRBV29-1 with TRBJ1-1, with D unresolved. CDR1 and CDR2 (germline): SQVTM, ANQGSEA. The CDR3 is made up of 14 amino acids. Trimming removed 8 bases at V and 1 base at J, with 17 bases between. The CDR3 DNA sequence: TGCAGCTCTTGGGCAGGTCTGGGGAACACTGAAGCTTTCTTT. Its translation is CSSWAGLGNTEAFF.

This sequence joins TRBV11-2 and TRBJ1-1; D gene ambiguous. The V gene's germline CDR1 is SGHAT and CDR2 FQNNGV. V was trimmed by 4 bases and J by 2 bases, leaving 11 bases between them. CDR3 length equals 14 residues. CDR3 region: CASSSQGGNTEAFF. The CDR3 bases are TGTGCCAGCAGCTCCCAAGGAGGTAACACTGAAGCTTTCTTT.

The chain carries TRBV28 and TRBJ2-7; 8 nucleotides align to TRBD1. Trimming cost V 7 bases and J 5 bases; bases outside gene matches: 7. The germline V gene encodes CDR1 MDHEN and CDR2 SYDVKM. CDR3 length: 13 residues. In nucleotides, the CDR3 is TGTGCCAGCACCATTCAGGGGGCGGACGAGCAGTACTTC. Protein sequence: CASTIQGADEQYF.

The rearrangement links TRBV5-1 to TRBJ1-2, with 7 bases that match TRBD1. This CDR3 has 16 amino acids. The V gene's germline CDR1 is SGHRS and CDR2 YFSETQ. J gave up 3 bases and V 5 bases, and 13 bases lay outside the gene matches. The CDR3 sequence is CASSSGQEPNYYGYTF. DNA for the CDR3: TGCGCCAGCAGTTCAGGACAGGAGCCCAACTACTATGGCTACACCTTC.

This rearrangement joins TRBV6-6 to TRBJ1-1; D is unclear. Germline loops: CDR1 MNHNY, CDR2 SVGAGI (reference sequence). This CDR3 has 11 residues. Trimming removed 2 bases at V and 8 bases at J, with 6 bases between. CDR3 bases: TGTGCCAGCAGTTACGAGGCAGAAGCTTTCTTT. This codes for CASSYEAEAFF.

The chain couples TRBV6-5 to TRBJ1-1, with D perhaps TRBD1 (5 bases). V was pared by 2 bases and J by 11 bases, with 9 bases between. Germline CDR1 reads MNHEY; CDR2 reads SVGAGI. The CDR3 totals 11 residues. For the CDR3, the DNA is TGTGCCAGCAGTTACCTGGGGGGGGCTTTCTTT. Its protein is CASSYLGGAFF.

J is TRBJ1-5 and V is TRBV2; possibly TRBD1 for D (6 bases). Germline V gene lookup returns CDR1 SNHLY and CDR2 FYNNEI. V gave up 7 bases and J gave up 1 base, with 17 bases separating them. The CDR3 is made up of 16 amino acids. In DNA, the CDR3 is TGTGCCAGCAAGATGGATCAGGGGCGAAGCAATCAGCCCCAGCATTTT. This codes for CASKMDQGRSNQPQHF.

The chain recombines TRBV2 with TRBJ1-4; 10 bases match TRBD1. Germline lookup yields CDR1 SNHLY and CDR2 FYNNEI. Trimming at V came to 8 bases and at J to 8 bases, leaving 8 bases not matched to a gene. The CDR3 sequence is 14 residues long. CDR3 sequence reads: CASGGDRGSEKLFF. The DNA of the CDR3 is TGTGCCAGCGGGGGGGACAGGGGAAGCGAAAAACTGTTTTTT.

The CDR3 region has the DNA TGTGCCAGCAGGGGGACAGGGGCCACTGAAGCTTTCTTT. Translating gives CASRGTGATEAFF. The chain joins TRBV2 to TRBJ1-1; 10 nucleotides line up with TRBD1. The trim removed 6 bases at V and 4 bases at J, leaving 2 bases unmatched. The CDR3 sequence is 13 residues long. Germline CDR1 and CDR2: SNHLY and FYNNEI.

The chain joins TRBV6-5 to TRBJ1-6; 7 bases are a match to TRBD1. The CDR3 consists of 13 residues. V shed 4 bases and J 9 bases; nucleotides not matched to a gene: 3. Germline V gives CDR1 MNHEY, CDR2 SVGAGI. The CDR3 nucleotides read TGTGCCAGCAGTTCGCGACAGGGTTCACCCCTCCACTTT. This translates into CASSSRQGSPLHF.

CDR3 protein: CASSLGSSGNTIYF. CDR3 DNA sequence: TGCGCCAGCAGCTTGGGGAGCTCTGGAAACACCATATATTTT. This chain joins TRBV5-1 and TRBJ1-3, with unresolved D. This CDR3 spans 14 amino acids. Germline V gene lookup returns CDR1 SGHRS and CDR2 YFSETQ. V was pared by 0 bases and J by 0 bases, with 4 bases between.

Worth noting for this clone: This specimen includes other DNA sequences encoding the same CDR3. The chain combines TRBV5-4 with TRBJ1-2, with D perhaps TRBD1 (6 bases). Trimming removed 0 bases from V and 0 bases from J, with 9 bases in between. Germline CDR1 is SGHNT and CDR2 is YYREEE (reference sequence). The CDR3 has 15 residues. In DNA form, the CDR3 reads TGTGCCAGCAGCTTGGGCAGGGGATCTAACTATGGCTACACCTTC. This sequence encodes CASSLGRGSNYGYTF. The full variable domain, rest sourced from reference TRBV5-4 and TRBJ1-2, is ETGVTQSPTHLIKTRGQQVTLRCSSQSGHNTVSWYQQALGQGPQFIFQYYREEENGRGNFPPRFSGLQFPNYSSELNVNALELDDSALYLCASSLGRGSNYGYTFGSGTRLTVV.

The V call is TRBV6-5, the J call TRBJ1-2, with 11 bases that match TRBD1. The CDR3 spans 16 residues. Germline-derived CDR1 and CDR2 are MNHEY and SVGAGI. Losses at the gene ends were 2 bases for V and 4 bases for J; bases not matched to a gene: 6. The CDR3 DNA is TGTGCCAGCAGTTACGGTGGACAGGGGGCCTCCTATGGCTACACCTTC. Translation: CASSYGGQGASYGYTF.

The J gene is TRBJ2-7, the V gene TRBV5-8, with D maybe TRBD1 (6 bases). V lost 2 bases and J lost 2, with 14 bases in between. This CDR3 has 15 amino acids. CDR1 and CDR2 (germline): SGHTS, YDEGEE. The CDR3 region is CASSLFRTVAYEQYF. The CDR3, as DNA: TGTGCCAGCAGCTTATTCCGGACAGTCGCCTACGAGCAGTACTTC. The full variable domain, completed using reference TRBV5-8 and TRBJ2-7, is EAGVTQSPTHLIKTRGQQATLRCSPISGHTSVYWYQQALGLGLQFLLWYDEGEERNRGNFPPRFSGRQFPNYSSELNVNALELEDSALYLCASSLFRTVAYEQYFGPGTRLTVT.

The chain links TRBV6-5 to TRBJ1-2; TRBD1 is a possible D gene (6 bases). CDR1 and CDR2 (germline): MNHEY, SVGAGI. The V gene lost 6 bases and the J gene lost 2 bases, with 10 bases spanning the gap. The CDR3 has 13 residues. The CDR3 DNA is TGTGCCAGCAGCCTGACAGGAAACTATGGCTACACCTTC. Its protein product is CASSLTGNYGYTF.